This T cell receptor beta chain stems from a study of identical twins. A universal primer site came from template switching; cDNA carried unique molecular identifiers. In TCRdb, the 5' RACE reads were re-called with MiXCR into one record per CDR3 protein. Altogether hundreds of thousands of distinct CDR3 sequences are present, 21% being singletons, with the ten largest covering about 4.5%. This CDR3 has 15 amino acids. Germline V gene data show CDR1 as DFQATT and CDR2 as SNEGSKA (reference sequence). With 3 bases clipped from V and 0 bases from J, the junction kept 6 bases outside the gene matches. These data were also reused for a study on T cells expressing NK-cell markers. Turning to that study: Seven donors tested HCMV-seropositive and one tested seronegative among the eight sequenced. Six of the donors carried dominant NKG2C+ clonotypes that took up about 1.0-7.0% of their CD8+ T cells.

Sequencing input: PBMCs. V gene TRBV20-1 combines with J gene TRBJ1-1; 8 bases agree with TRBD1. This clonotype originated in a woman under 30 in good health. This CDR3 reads CSASQPGGVNTEAFF. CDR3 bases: TGCAGTGCTAGTCAACCAGGGGGCGTGAACACTGAAGCTTTCTTT.